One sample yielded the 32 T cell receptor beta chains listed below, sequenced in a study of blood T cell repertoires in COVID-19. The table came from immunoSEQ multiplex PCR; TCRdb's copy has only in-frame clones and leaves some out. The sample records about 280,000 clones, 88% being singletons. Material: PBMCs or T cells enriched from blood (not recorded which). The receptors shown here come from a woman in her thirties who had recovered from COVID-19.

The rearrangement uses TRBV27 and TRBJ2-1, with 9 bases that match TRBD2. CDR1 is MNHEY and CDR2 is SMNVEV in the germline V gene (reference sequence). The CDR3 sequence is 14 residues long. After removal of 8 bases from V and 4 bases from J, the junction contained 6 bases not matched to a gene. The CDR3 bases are TGTGCCAGCTTTAGCGGGAGTATATACAATGAGCAGTTCTTC. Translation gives CASFSGSIYNEQFF.

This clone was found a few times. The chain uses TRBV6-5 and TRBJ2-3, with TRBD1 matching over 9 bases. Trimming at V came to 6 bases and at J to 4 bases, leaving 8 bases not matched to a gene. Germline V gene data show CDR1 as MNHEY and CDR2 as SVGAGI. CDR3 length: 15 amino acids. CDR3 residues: CASSPGQGVADTQYF. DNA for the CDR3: TGTGCCAGCAGCCCGGGACAGGGAGTCGCAGATACGCAGTATTTT.

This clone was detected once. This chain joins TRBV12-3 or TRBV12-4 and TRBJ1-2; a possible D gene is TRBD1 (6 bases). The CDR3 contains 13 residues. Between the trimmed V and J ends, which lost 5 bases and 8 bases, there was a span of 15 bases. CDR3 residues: CASSPTGRGGYTF. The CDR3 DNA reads TGTGCCAGCAGTCCAACAGGGCGCGGGGGCTACACCTTC.

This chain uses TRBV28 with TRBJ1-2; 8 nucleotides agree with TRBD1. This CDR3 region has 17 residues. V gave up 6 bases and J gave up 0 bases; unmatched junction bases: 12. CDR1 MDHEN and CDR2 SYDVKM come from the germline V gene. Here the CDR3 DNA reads TGTGCCAGCAGAGGGGGGACAGGAGCCCTTTCTAACTATGGCTACACCTTC. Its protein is CASRGGTGALSNYGYTF.

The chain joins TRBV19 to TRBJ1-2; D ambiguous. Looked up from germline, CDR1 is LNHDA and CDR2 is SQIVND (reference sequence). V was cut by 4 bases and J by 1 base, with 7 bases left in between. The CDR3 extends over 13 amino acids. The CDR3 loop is CASSSRGNYGYTF. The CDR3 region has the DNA TGTGCCAGTAGTAGTCGGGGTAACTATGGCTACACCTTC.

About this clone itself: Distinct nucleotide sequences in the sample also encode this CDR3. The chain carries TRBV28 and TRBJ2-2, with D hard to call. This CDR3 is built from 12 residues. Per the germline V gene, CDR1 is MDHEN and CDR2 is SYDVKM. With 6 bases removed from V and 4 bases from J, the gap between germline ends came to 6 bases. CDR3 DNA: TGTGCCAGCAGCCCCTTCACCGGGGAGCTGTTTTTT. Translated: CASSPFTGELFF.

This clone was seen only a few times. In DNA, the CDR3 is TGTGCCACCAGCAGAGATGTTTATCTGAACACTGAAGCTTTCTTT. Translation: CATSRDVYLNTEAFF. This chain uses TRBV15 with TRBJ1-1, with D hard to call. The CDR3 contains 15 residues. Trimming cost V 0 bases and J 0 bases, with 8 bases left between them. Looked up from germline, CDR1 is LNHNV and CDR2 is YYDKDF (reference sequence).

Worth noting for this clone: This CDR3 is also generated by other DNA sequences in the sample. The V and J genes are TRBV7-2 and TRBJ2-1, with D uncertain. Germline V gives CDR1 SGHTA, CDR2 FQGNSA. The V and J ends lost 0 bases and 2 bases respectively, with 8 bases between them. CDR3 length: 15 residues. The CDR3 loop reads CASSLAGGPYNEQFF. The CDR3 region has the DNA TGTGCCAGCAGCTTAGCTGGCGGCCCCTACAATGAGCAGTTCTTC. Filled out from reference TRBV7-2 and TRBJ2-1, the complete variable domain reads GAGVSQSPSNKVTEKGKDVELRCDPISGHTALYWYRQSLGQGLEFLIYFQGNSAPDKSGLPSDRFSAERTGGSVSTLTIQRTQQEDSAVYLCASSLAGGPYNEQFFGPGTRLTVL.

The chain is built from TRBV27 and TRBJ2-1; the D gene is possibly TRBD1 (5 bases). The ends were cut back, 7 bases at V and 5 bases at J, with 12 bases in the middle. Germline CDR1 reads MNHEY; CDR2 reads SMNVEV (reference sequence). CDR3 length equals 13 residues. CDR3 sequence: CASMGKGNNEQFF. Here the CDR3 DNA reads TGTGCCAGCATGGGAAAGGGGAACAATGAGCAGTTCTTC.

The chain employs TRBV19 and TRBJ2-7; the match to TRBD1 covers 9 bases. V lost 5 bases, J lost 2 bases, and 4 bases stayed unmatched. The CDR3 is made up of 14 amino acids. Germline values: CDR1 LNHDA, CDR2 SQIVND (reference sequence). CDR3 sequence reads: CASSVRDRAYEQYF. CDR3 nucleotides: TGTGCCAGTAGTGTCCGGGACAGGGCCTACGAGCAGTACTTC.

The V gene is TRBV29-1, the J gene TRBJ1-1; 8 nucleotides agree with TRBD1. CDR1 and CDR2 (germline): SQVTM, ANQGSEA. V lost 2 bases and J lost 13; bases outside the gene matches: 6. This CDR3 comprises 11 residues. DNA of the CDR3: TGCAGCGTTGAAAGTAAGGGACAGGTTTTCTTT. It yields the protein CSVESKGQVFF.

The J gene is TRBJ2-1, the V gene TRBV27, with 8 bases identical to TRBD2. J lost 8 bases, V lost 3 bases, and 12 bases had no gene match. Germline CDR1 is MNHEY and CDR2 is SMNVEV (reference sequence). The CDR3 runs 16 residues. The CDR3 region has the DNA TGTGCCAGCAGTTTCCTTTCCGGGAGGGCCTTGGATGAGCAGTTCTTC. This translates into CASSFLSGRALDEQFF.

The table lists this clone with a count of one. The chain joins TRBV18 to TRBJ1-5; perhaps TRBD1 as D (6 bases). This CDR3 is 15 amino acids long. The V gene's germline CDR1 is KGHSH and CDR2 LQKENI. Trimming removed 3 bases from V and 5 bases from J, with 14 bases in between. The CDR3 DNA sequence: TGTGCCAGCTCACCCTCCAGGGGTCGAGATCAGCCCCAGCATTTT. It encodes CASSPSRGRDQPQHF.

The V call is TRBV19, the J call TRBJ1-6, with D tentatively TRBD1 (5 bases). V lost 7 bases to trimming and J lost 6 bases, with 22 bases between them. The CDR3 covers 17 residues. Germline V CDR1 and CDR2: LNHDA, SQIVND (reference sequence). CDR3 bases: TGTGCCAGTAATTTGGGGACTCGAATCCCCCTTAATTCACCCCTCCACTTT. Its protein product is CASNLGTRIPLNSPLHF. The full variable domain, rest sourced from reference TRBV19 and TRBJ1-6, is DGGITQSPKYLFRKEGQNVTLSCEQNLNHDAMYWYRQDPGQGLRLIYYSQIVNDFQKGDIAEGYSVSREKKESFPLTVTSAQKNPTAFYLCASNLGTRIPLNSPLHFGNGTRLTVT.

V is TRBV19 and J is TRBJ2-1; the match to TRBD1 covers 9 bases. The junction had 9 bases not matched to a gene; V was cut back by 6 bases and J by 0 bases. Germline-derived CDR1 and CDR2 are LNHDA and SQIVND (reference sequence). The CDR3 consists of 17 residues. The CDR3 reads CASSLMGQGFSYNEQFF. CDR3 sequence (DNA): TGTGCCAGTAGCCTAATGGGACAGGGTTTCTCCTACAATGAGCAGTTCTTC.

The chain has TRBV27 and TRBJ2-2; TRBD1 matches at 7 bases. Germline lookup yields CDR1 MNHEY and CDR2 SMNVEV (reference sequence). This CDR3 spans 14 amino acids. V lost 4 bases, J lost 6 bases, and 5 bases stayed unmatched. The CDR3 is CASSYRGRAGELFF. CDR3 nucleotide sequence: TGTGCCAGCAGTTACAGGGGAAGGGCCGGGGAGCTGTTTTTT.

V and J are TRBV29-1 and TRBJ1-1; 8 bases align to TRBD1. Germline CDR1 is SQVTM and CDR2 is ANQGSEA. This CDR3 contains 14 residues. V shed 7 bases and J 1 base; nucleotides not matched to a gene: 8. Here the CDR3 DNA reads TGCAGCGCCCGTCCCGGGACAGGGAACACTGAAGCTTTCTTT. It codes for CSARPGTGNTEAFF.

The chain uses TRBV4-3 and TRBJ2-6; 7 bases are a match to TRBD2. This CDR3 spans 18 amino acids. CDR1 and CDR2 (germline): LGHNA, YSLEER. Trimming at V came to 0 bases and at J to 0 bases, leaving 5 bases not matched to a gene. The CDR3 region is CASSQDGGGASGANVLTF. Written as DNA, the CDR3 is TGCGCCAGCAGCCAAGATGGGGGGGGTGCCTCTGGGGCCAACGTCCTGACTTTC.

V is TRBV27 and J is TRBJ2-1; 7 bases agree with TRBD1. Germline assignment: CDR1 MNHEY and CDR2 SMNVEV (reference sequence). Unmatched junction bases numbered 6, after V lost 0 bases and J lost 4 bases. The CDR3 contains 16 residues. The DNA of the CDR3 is TGTGCCAGCAGTTTATCCCGGACAGGAGGATACAATGAGCAGTTCTTC. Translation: CASSLSRTGGYNEQFF.

CDR3: CASSVGVRAHEQYF. CDR3 in DNA: TGTGCCAGCAGCGTAGGGGTCAGGGCCCACGAGCAGTACTTC. This sequence joins TRBV9 and TRBJ2-7; a weak D match, TRBD1 (5 bases). This CDR3 is built from 14 residues. The ends were cut back, 0 bases at V and 5 bases at J, with 12 bases in the middle. Germline assignment: CDR1 SGDLS and CDR2 YYNGEE.

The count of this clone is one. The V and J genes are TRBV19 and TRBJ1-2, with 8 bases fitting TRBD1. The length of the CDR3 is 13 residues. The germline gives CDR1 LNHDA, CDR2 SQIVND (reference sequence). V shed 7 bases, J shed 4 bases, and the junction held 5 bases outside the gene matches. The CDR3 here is CASTDRGGYGYTF. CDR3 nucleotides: TGTGCCAGTACCGACAGGGGAGGCTATGGCTACACCTTC.

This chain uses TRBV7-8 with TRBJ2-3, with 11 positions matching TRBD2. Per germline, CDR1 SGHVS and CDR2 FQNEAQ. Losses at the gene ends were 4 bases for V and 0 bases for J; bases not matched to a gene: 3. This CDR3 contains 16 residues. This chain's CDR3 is CASSSRLAGSTDTQYF. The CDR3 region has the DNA TGTGCCAGCAGCTCCAGACTAGCGGGGAGCACAGATACGCAGTATTTT.

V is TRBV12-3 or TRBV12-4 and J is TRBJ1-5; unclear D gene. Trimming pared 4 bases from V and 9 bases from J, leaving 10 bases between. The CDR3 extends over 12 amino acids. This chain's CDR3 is CASSSLSWPQHF. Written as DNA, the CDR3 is TGTGCCAGCAGTTCCCTATCATGGCCCCAGCATTTT.

The CDR3 region has the DNA TGTGCCAGCAGCGTAGTCTCAGGAGGACAGCCACGGGGCTACACCTTC. Translating it yields CASSVVSGGQPRGYTF. This rearrangement joins TRBV9 to TRBJ1-2; possible D gene TRBD1, 6 bases. Germline CDR1 and CDR2: SGDLS and YYNGEE. Trimming pared 0 bases from V and 8 bases from J, leaving 20 bases between. This CDR3 is built from 16 residues.

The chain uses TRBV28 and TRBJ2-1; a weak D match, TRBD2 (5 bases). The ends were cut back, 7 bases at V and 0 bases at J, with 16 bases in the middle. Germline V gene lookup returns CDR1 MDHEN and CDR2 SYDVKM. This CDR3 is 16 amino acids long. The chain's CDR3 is CASTPLRGSSYNEQFF. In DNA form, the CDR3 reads TGTGCCAGCACCCCTTTGCGTGGGAGCTCCTACAATGAGCAGTTCTTC.

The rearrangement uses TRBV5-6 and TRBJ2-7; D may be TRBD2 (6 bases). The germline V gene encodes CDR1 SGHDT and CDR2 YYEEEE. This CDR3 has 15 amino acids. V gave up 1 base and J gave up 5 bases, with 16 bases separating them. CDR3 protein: CASSLLGGVRHEQYF. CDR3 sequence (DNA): TGTGCCAGCAGCTTGTTGGGAGGCGTCAGGCACGAGCAGTACTTC.

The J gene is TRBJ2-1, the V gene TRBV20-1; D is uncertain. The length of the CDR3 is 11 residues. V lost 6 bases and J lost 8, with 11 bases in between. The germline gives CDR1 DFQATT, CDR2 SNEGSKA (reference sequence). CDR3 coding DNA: TGCAGTGCCGTCCTTATCTATGAGCAGTTCTTC. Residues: CSAVLIYEQFF.

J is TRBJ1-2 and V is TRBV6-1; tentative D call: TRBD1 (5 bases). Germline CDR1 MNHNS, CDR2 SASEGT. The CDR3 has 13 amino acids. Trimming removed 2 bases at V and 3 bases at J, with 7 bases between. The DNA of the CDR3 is TGTGCCAGCAGTGAACAGGGTGACTATGGCTACACCTTC. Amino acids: CASSEQGDYGYTF.

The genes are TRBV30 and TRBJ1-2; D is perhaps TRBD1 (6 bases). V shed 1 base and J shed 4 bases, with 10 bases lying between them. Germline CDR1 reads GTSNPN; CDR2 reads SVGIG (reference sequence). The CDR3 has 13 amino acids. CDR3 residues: CAWSGQGPYGYTF. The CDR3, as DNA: TGTGCCTGGAGTGGGCAGGGGCCCTATGGCTACACCTTC.

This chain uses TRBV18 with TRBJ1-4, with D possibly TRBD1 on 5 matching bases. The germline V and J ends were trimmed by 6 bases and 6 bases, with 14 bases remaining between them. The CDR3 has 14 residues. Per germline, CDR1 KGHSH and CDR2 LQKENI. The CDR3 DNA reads TGTGCCAGCTCCCCCAGGGAGGGAGATGAAAAACTGTTTTTT. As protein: CASSPREGDEKLFF.

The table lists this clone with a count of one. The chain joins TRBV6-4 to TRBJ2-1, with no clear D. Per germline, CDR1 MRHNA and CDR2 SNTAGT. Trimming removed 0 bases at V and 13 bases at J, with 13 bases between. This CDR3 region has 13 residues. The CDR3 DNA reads TGTGCCAGCAGTGACTCGACAACCCAGAGTCAGTTCTTC. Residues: CASSDSTTQSQFF.

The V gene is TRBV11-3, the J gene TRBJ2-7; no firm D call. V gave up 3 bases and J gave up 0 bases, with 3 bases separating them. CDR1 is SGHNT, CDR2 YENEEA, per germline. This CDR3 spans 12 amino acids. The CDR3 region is CASSFNSYEQYF. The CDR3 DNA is TGTGCCAGCAGCTTCAACTCCTACGAGCAGTACTTC. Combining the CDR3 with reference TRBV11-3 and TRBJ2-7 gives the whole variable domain EAGVVQSPRYKIIEKKQPVAFWCNPISGHNTLYWYLQNLGQGPELLIRYENEEAVDDSQLPKDRFSAERLKGVDSTLKIQPAELGDSAVYLCASSFNSYEQYFGPGTRLTVT.